Following are 13 T cell receptor beta chains from one sample sequenced in a study of control samples from healthy donors and cancer patients. Assay used: immunoSEQ multiplex PCR; TCRdb lists only in-frame clones, some missing. This table has some 94,000 clones, about 86% appearing once. What was sequenced was blood. These receptor sequences come from a woman in her forties or fifties in good health.

The V and J genes are TRBV27 and TRBJ2-7; 8 bases line up with TRBD1. V lost 6 bases and J lost 2; bases outside the gene matches: 6. The CDR3 runs 14 residues. Germline loops: CDR1 MNHEY, CDR2 SMNVEV (reference sequence). The CDR3 reads CASRPGTGTYEQYF. For the CDR3, the DNA is TGTGCCAGCAGACCCGGGACAGGAACCTACGAGCAGTACTTC.

Worth noting for this clone: The junction does not match germline at one end; this may be a read error. This sequence joins TRBV7-7 and TRBJ2-1; TRBD2 might be the D (6 bases). The CDR3 has 14 residues. Germline values: CDR1 SSHAT, CDR2 FNYEAQ (reference sequence). CDR3 bases: TGTGCTAGCAGCTTCGGGGGAGGCTACAATGAGCAGTTCTTC. Amino acids: CASSFGGGYNEQFF.

V is TRBV6-6 and J is TRBJ1-2; D is uncertain. This CDR3 region has 15 residues. Germline CDR1 MNHNY, CDR2 SVGAGI (reference sequence). V was cut by 0 bases and J by 2 bases, with 10 bases left in between. CDR3 nucleotide sequence: TGTGCCAGCAGTTACTCGAGGGTAGAGAACTATGGCTACACCTTC. It specifies CASSYSRVENYGYTF.

The chain links TRBV6-1 to TRBJ1-4; D may be TRBD1 (6 bases). This CDR3 contains 16 residues. Deletions cut 1 base from V and 8 bases from J, with 17 bases between. Per the germline V gene, CDR1 is MNHNS and CDR2 is SASEGT. The CDR3 is CASSEGPQGLQEKLFF. The CDR3 DNA is TGTGCCAGCAGTGAAGGCCCCCAGGGGTTACAGGAAAAACTGTTTTTT.

The CDR3 DNA reads as TGCGCCAGCAGCTTGTCCTCCGGGGACACTGAAGCTTTCTTT. This encodes CASSLSSGDTEAFF. V and J are TRBV5-1 and TRBJ1-1; D call uncertain. The CDR3 length is 14 residues. Germline CDR1 reads SGHRS; CDR2 reads YFSETQ. The V end was cut by 1 base, the J end by 3 bases, with 10 bases between.

This sequence joins TRBV7-2 and TRBJ2-7; 10 bases are shared with TRBD1. Unmatched junction bases numbered 6, after V lost 4 bases and J lost 0 bases. Per germline, CDR1 SGHTA and CDR2 FQGNSA. This CDR3 comprises 16 residues. The CDR3 loop is CASSYPGQGPSYEQYF. The DNA of the CDR3 is TGTGCCAGCAGCTATCCGGGACAGGGGCCCTCCTACGAGCAGTACTTC.

The chain carries TRBV14 and TRBJ2-5; 13 nucleotides align to TRBD2. CDR1 and CDR2 from the germline V gene are SGHDN and FVKESK. The J segment lost 5 bases and the V segment lost 4 bases, leaving 4 bases of the junction unmatched. The CDR3 spans 15 residues. CDR3 sequence reads: CASSRSTSGGETQYF. CDR3 bases: TGTGCCAGCAGCCGGTCGACTAGCGGGGGGGAGACCCAGTACTTC.

CDR3 amino acids: CASRGGGQGDGSGYTF. The CDR3 bases are TGCGCCAGCAGAGGGGGCGGACAGGGGGACGGAAGTGGCTACACCTTC. The chain carries TRBV5-1 and TRBJ1-2; 10 positions match TRBD1. The trim removed 5 bases at V and 7 bases at J, leaving 14 bases unmatched. Germline V gives CDR1 SGHRS, CDR2 YFSETQ. The CDR3 consists of 16 residues.

The chain uses TRBV6-4 and TRBJ2-5; tentatively, D is TRBD2 (5 bases). CDR1 and CDR2 from the germline V gene are MRHNA and SNTAGT. This CDR3 has 16 amino acids. Trimming left V 4 bases short and J 2 bases short, with 17 bases between. CDR3 sequence (DNA): TGTGCCAGCAGTGCATATTCCCGGACTGATCAAGAGACCCAGTACTTC. Protein product: CASSAYSRTDQETQYF.

The chain couples TRBV18 to TRBJ1-5; tentatively, D is TRBD1 (6 bases). The CDR3 runs to 13 residues. V gave up 3 bases and J gave up 4 bases, with 7 bases separating them. Germline values: CDR1 KGHSH, CDR2 LQKENI. The CDR3 DNA reads TGTGCCAGCTCACCGGACAGAAATCAGCCCCAGCATTTT. Its translation: CASSPDRNQPQHF.

This chain links TRBV5-1 with TRBJ2-7; no reliable D call. Trimming left V 2 bases short and J 0 bases short, with 9 bases between. From germline, CDR1 is SGHRS and CDR2 YFSETQ. The CDR3 consists of 14 residues. The CDR3, as DNA: TGCGCCAGCAGCTTCATGACGGACTCCTACGAGCAGTACTTC. Its translation is CASSFMTDSYEQYF.

The chain employs TRBV10-3 and TRBJ1-1; D is ambiguous. V gave up 5 bases and J gave up 1 base, with 14 bases separating them. The CDR3 covers 15 residues. The germline V gene encodes CDR1 ENHRY and CDR2 SYGVKD. This chain's CDR3 is CAISYGVSGNTEAFF. In nucleotides, the CDR3 is TGTGCCATCAGTTACGGAGTCTCGGGGAACACTGAAGCTTTCTTT.

CDR3 sequence reads: CASSPRTGSGTEAFF. The CDR3 DNA reads as TGTGCCAGCAGTCCTAGGACAGGCTCAGGCACTGAAGCTTTCTTT. V usage is TRBV6-6 and J usage is TRBJ1-1; 7 nucleotides line up with TRBD1. CDR1 and CDR2 (germline): MNHNY, SVGAGI (reference sequence). Trimming took 5 bases from V and 4 from J; bases not matched to a gene: 10. This CDR3 is 15 amino acids long.